The 7 T cell receptor beta chains given below trace back to one sample, sequenced in a study of blood T cell repertoires in COVID-19. The data were produced by immunoSEQ multiplex PCR, yet TCRdb's version contains in-frame clones alone and is incomplete. The profile shows tens of thousands of clones, about nine tenths of them singletons. The sequenced sample was peripheral blood. These receptors originate from a woman at least 80 years old with COVID-19, enrolled during active disease.

The V gene is TRBV15, the J gene TRBJ2-4, with D perhaps matching TRBD1 (6 bases). Germline V CDR1 and CDR2: LNHNV, YYDKDF (reference sequence). Trimming left V 3 bases short and J 4 bases short, with 10 bases between. This CDR3 comprises 14 residues. This CDR3 is CATSSPGQKNIQYF. The CDR3, as DNA: TGTGCCACCAGCAGCCCGGGACAAAAAAACATTCAGTACTTC.

V gene TRBV30 combines with J gene TRBJ2-2, with D possibly matching TRBD1 (6 bases). CDR3 size: 15 residues. Germline lookup yields CDR1 GTSNPN and CDR2 SVGIG (reference sequence). The V end was cut by 0 bases, the J end by 4 bases, with 12 bases between. CDR3 sequence (DNA): TGTGCCTGGAGTGTAGACGACAGGCGCACCGGGGAGCTGTTTTTT. Amino acid sequence: CAWSVDDRRTGELFF.

V and J are TRBV5-6 and TRBJ2-1; TRBD2 agrees at 13 bases. Looked up from germline, CDR1 is SGHDT and CDR2 is YYEEEE. The CDR3 contains 15 residues. V lost 2 bases, J lost 7 bases, and 3 bases stayed unmatched. This CDR3 is CASSLLAGGRNEQFF. As DNA, the CDR3 is TGTGCCAGCAGCTTACTAGCGGGGGGGCGTAATGAGCAGTTCTTC.

This sequence joins TRBV7-2 and TRBJ2-2, with D perhaps TRBD1 (6 bases). The CDR3 spans 15 residues. Trimming pared 5 bases from V and 2 bases from J, leaving 12 bases between. Germline CDR1 SGHTA, CDR2 FQGNSA. In DNA, the CDR3 is TGTGCCAGCAGCAAGGACAGCACTAACACCGGGGAGCTGTTTTTT. The encoded protein is CASSKDSTNTGELFF.

The chain employs TRBV5-1 and TRBJ2-7; TRBD2 might be the D (6 bases). The CDR3 extends over 16 amino acids. Trimming cost V 1 base and J 5 bases, with 19 bases left between them. Germline loops: CDR1 SGHRS, CDR2 YFSETQ. CDR3 in amino acids: CASSLTLGGGDDEQYF. The CDR3 DNA reads TGCGCCAGCAGCTTGACCCTCGGGGGTGGGGACGACGAGCAGTACTTC.

This chain's CDR3 is CASSVGRADYGYTF. CDR3 nucleotides: TGTGCCAGCAGCGTAGGCAGGGCCGACTATGGCTACACCTTC. J is TRBJ1-2 and V is TRBV9, with TRBD1 as a possible D gene (5 bases). CDR3 length equals 14 residues. Trimming removed 0 bases at V and 3 bases at J, with 9 bases between. CDR1 SGDLS and CDR2 YYNGEE come from the germline V gene.

J is TRBJ1-4 and V is TRBV30, with TRBD1 matching over 7 bases. From germline, CDR1 is GTSNPN and CDR2 SVGIG (reference sequence). This CDR3 contains 12 residues. Trimming removed 4 bases from V and 5 bases from J; junction bases left unmatched: 1. CDR3 sequence reads: CAWTGGNEKLFF. Written as DNA, the CDR3 is TGTGCCTGGACAGGGGGGAATGAAAAACTGTTTTTT.